This T cell receptor beta chain was sequenced during a study of CD8+ T cells in alopecia areata. Whole-study findings and limits: Under tofacitinib, fewer expanded CD8+ clones appeared among the top 100 scalp clones. Persistence of many expanded lesional clones was seen in scalp and blood during tofacitinib.

On this clone itself: The antigen remains unidentified.

Following extraction, RNA underwent reverse transcription to cDNA, which served as the sequencing template. The assay was immunoSEQ multiplex PCR, and TCRdb's table has in-frame clones only and misses some. The sample holds 87,000 or so clones; just over 70% are singletons and the top ten take around a sixth. The treatment denotes: oral pan-JAK inhibitor, 5-10 mg twice daily. Obtained from alopecia areata patients were lesional scalp punch biopsies along with peripheral blood. The V gene lost 5 bases and the J gene lost 6 bases, with 19 bases spanning the gap. CDR3 length equals 15 residues. Germline V gene lookup returns CDR1 SQVTM and CDR2 ANQGSEA.

The input for sequencing was CD8+ T cells sorted from blood, taken around week 42, from a patient treated with tofacitinib. V usage is TRBV29-1 and J usage is TRBJ1-4; no clear D. The origin of this receptor is a human donor with alopecia areata. This CDR3 is CSVPQRVGSDEKLFF. CDR3 nucleotide sequence: TGCAGCGTTCCGCAGAGGGTTGGGTCGGATGAAAAACTGTTTTTT.